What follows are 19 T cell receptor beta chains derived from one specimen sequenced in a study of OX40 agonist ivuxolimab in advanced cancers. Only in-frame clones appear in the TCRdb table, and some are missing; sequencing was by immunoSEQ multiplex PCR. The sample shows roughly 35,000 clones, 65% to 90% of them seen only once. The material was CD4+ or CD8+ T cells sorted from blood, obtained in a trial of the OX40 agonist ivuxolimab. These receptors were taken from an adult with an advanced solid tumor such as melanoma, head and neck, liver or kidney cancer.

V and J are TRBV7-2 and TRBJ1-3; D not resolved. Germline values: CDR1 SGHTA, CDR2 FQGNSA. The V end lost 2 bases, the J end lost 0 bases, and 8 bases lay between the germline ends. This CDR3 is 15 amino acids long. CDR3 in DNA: TGTGCCAGCAGCTTAAGCGGCGTCTCTGGAAACACCATATATTTT. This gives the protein CASSLSGVSGNTIYF.

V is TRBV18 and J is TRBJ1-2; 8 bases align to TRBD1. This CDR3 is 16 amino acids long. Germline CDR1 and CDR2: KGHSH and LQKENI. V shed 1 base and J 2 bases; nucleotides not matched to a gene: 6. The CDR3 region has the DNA TGTGCCAGCTCACCACGAGAGGGACAGGAAAACTATGGCTACACCTTC. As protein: CASSPREGQENYGYTF.

CDR3 nucleotides: TGCGCCAGCAGCTCCCCGGGTCACGAGCAGTACTTC. It translates to CASSSPGHEQYF. The rearrangement links TRBV5-1 to TRBJ2-7; no reliable D call. Trimming left V 3 bases short and J 5 bases short, with 9 bases between. The CDR3 runs to 12 residues. Germline CDR1 SGHRS, CDR2 YFSETQ. Complete variable domain (other parts from reference TRBV5-1 and TRBJ2-7): KAGVTQTPRYLIKTRGQQVTLSCSPISGHRSVSWYQQTPGQGLQFLFEYFSETQRNKGNFPGRFSGRQFSNSRSEMNVSTLELGDSALYLCASSSPGHEQYFGPGTRLTVT.

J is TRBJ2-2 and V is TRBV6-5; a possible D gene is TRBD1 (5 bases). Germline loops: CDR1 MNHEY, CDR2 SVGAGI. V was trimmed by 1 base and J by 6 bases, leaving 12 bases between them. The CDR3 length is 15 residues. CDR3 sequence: CASSYFRAGSGELFF. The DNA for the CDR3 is TGTGCCAGCAGTTACTTCAGGGCTGGATCCGGGGAGCTGTTTTTT.

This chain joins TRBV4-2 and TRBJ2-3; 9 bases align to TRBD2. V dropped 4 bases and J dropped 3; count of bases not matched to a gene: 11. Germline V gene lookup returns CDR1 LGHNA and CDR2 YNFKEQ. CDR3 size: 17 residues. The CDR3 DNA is TGTGCCAGCAGCCGTTATGGAAGCGGGGGGAATACAGATACGCAGTATTTT. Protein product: CASSRYGSGGNTDTQYF.

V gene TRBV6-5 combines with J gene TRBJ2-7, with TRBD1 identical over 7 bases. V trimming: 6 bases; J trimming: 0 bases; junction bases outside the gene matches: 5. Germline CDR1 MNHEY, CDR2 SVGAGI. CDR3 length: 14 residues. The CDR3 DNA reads TGTGCCAGCAGGAGACAGGGAGACTCCTACGAGCAGTACTTC. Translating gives CASRRQGDSYEQYF.

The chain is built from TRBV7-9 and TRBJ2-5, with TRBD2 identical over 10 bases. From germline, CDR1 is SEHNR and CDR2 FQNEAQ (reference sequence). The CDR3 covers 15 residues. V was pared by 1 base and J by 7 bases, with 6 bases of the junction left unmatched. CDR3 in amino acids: CASSLVSSGSGTQYF. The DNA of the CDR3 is TGTGCCAGCAGCTTAGTATCTAGCGGGAGCGGGACCCAGTACTTC.

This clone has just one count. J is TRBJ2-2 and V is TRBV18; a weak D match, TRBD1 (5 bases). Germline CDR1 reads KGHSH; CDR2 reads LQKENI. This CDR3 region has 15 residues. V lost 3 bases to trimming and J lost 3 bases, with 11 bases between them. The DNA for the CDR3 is TGTGCCAGCTCACCGCGTCAGGGTGACACCGGGGAGCTGTTTTTT. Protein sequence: CASSPRQGDTGELFF.

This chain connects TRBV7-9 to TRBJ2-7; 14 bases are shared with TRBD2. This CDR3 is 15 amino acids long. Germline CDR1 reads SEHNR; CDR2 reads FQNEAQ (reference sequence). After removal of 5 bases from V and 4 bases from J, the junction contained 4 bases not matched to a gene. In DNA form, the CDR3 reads TGTGCCAGCAGCCCTGGGACTAGCGGGAGATACGAGCAGTACTTC. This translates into CASSPGTSGRYEQYF.

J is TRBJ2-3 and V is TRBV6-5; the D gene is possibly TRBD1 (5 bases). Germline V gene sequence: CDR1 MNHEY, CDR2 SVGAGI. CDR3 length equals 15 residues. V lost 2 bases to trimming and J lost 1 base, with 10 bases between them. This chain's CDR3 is CASSYKTTGTDTQYF. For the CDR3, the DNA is TGTGCCAGCAGTTACAAGACGACAGGCACAGATACGCAGTATTTT.

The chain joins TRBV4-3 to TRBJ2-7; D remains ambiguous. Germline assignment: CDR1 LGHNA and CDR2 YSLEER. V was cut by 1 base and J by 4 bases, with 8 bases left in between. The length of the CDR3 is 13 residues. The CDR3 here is CASSQALQYEQYF. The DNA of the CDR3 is TGCGCCAGCAGCCAAGCATTGCAGTACGAGCAGTACTTC.

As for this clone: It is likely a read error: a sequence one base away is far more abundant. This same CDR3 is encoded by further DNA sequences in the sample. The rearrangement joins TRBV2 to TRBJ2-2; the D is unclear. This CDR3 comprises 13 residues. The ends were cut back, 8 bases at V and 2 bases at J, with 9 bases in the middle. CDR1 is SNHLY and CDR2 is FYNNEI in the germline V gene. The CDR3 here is CASRVENTGELFF. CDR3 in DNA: TGTGCCAGCCGGGTAGAAAACACCGGGGAGCTGTTTTTT.

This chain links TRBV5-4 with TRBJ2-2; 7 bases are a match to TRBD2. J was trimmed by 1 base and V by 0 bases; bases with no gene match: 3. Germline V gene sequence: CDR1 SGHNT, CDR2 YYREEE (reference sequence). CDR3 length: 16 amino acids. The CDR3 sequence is CASSLDPGGNTGELFF. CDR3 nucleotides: TGTGCCAGCAGCTTGGATCCGGGGGGGAACACCGGGGAGCTGTTTTTT.

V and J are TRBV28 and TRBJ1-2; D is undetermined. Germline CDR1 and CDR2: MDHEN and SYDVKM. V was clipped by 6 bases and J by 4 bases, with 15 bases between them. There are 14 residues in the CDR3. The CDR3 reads CASSPPGWGYGYTF. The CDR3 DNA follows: TGTGCCAGCAGCCCCCCGGGCTGGGGCTATGGCTACACCTTC.

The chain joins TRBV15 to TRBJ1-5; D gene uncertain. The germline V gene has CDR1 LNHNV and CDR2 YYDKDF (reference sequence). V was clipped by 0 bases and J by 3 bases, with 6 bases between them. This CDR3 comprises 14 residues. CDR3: CATSREQYNQPQHF. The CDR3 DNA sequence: TGTGCCACCAGCAGAGAGCAGTACAATCAGCCCCAGCATTTT.

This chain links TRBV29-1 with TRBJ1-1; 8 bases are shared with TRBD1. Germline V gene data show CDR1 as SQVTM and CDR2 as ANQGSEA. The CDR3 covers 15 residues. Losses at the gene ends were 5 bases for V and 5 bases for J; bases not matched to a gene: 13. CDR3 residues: CSVSGQGQGRTEAFF. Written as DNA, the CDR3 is TGCAGCGTTTCGGGGCAAGGACAGGGACGGACTGAAGCTTTCTTT.

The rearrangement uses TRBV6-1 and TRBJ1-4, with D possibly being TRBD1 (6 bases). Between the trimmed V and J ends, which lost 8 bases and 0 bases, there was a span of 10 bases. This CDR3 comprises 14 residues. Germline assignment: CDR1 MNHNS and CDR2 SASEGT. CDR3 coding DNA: TGTGCCAGCGCAAGACAGGCAACTAATGAAAAACTGTTTTTT. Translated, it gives CASARQATNEKLFF.

The CDR3 DNA reads TGTGCCAGCTACGGTCAGGAGGGACAGGGGCCGACCCAGCATTTT. Translating it yields CASYGQEGQGPTQHF. V is TRBV28 and J is TRBJ1-5; TRBD1 aligns across 10 bases. V shed 8 bases, J shed 11 bases, and the junction held 15 bases outside the gene matches. The germline gives CDR1 MDHEN, CDR2 SYDVKM. The CDR3 is 15 residues long.

Written as DNA, the CDR3 is TGCGCCAGCAGCCTCGACGGTGCTAACTATGGCTACACCTTC. It encodes CASSLDGANYGYTF. The rearrangement joins TRBV5-1 to TRBJ1-2; D is undetermined. The CDR3 runs to 14 residues. Trimming took off 4 bases at V and 0 bases at J, with 10 bases between the two ends. Germline V gene sequence: CDR1 SGHRS, CDR2 YFSETQ.